The 22 T cell receptor beta chains given below trace back to one sample, sequenced in a study of blood T cell repertoires in COVID-19. Profiling relied on immunoSEQ multiplex PCR, and the TCRdb table lists in-frame clones only, not all of them. The sample includes roughly 400,000 clones, roughly 88% of them seen just once. Sequenced: PBMCs or T cells enriched from blood (not recorded which). All receptors derive from a young man who had recovered from COVID-19.

The CDR3 coding sequence is TGTGCCAGCAGCTGGGACAGCGGTGAAGCTTTCTTT. Encoded protein: CASSWDSGEAFF. This chain links TRBV6-2 or TRBV6-3 with TRBJ1-1, with TRBD1 matching over 7 bases. V lost 6 bases to trimming and J lost 7 bases; unmatched junction nucleotides: 5. From germline, CDR1 is MNHEY and CDR2 SVGEGT. This CDR3 spans 12 amino acids.

This chain uses TRBV15 with TRBJ1-2; D remains ambiguous. The V end was cut by 0 bases, the J end by 8 bases, with 13 bases between. Germline CDR1 is LNHNV and CDR2 is YYDKDF (reference sequence). The CDR3 has 14 amino acids. The CDR3 region is CATSRDRKAGGYTF. The CDR3, as DNA: TGTGCCACCAGCAGAGATCGGAAGGCGGGGGGCTACACCTTC.

The rearrangement links TRBV3-1 (or the pseudogene TRBV3-2) to TRBJ1-6, with D unresolved. The CDR3 is 13 amino acids. The germline V gene has CDR1 LGHDT and CDR2 YNNKEL (reference sequence). V lost 0 bases, J lost 9 bases, and 6 bases lay in between. CDR3 DNA sequence: TGTGCCAGCAGCCAAGATGGGAGTTCACCCCTCCACTTT. This encodes CASSQDGSSPLHF.

The J gene is TRBJ1-4, the V gene TRBV5-1; weak D call: TRBD1 (5 bases). The CDR3 extends over 14 amino acids. Germline CDR1 reads SGHRS; CDR2 reads YFSETQ. Trimming took 0 bases from V and 5 from J, leaving 8 bases between them. The CDR3 nucleotides are TGCGCCAGCAGCTTGGCAGGGTCAAATGAAAAACTGTTTTTT. Translated, it gives CASSLAGSNEKLFF.

The chain is built from TRBV28 and TRBJ2-5; perhaps TRBD2 as D (5 bases). The CDR3 is made up of 11 amino acids. From germline, CDR1 is MDHEN and CDR2 SYDVKM. Trimming pared 6 bases from V and 7 bases from J, leaving 9 bases between. CDR3 protein: CASRYRGTQYF. The CDR3 DNA is TGTGCCAGCAGATACCGGGGGACCCAGTACTTC.

The chain uses TRBV28 and TRBJ2-7; 7 bases map to TRBD1. The CDR3 spans 16 residues. CDR1 is MDHEN and CDR2 is SYDVKM in the germline V gene. With V trimmed by 6 bases and J by 2 bases, 13 bases remained unmatched. The CDR3 protein is CASSPYPRQGAYEQYF. For the CDR3, the DNA is TGTGCCAGCAGCCCGTACCCCCGGCAGGGGGCCTACGAGCAGTACTTC.

V gene TRBV5-5 combines with J gene TRBJ1-2; possibly TRBD1 for D (5 bases). V lost 4 bases to trimming and J lost 5 bases, with 18 bases between them. There are 15 residues in the CDR3. Germline loops: CDR1 SGHKS, CDR2 YYEKEE (reference sequence). The CDR3 coding sequence is TGTGCCAGCAGCCCGTCCCTCGGGGGTAGGTATGGCTACACCTTC. As protein: CASSPSLGGRYGYTF.

V gene TRBV11-3 combines with J gene TRBJ2-3; 12 bases map to TRBD2. Per the germline V gene, CDR1 is SGHNT and CDR2 is YENEEA. The CDR3 length is 16 residues. The V gene end was trimmed by 4 bases and the J gene end by 4 bases; junction bases not matched to a gene: 6. The CDR3 coding sequence is TGTGCCAGCAGCTCTCCTAGCGGGGGGGCCTCAGATACGCAGTATTTT. Amino acids: CASSSPSGGASDTQYF. Full variable domain (remainder filled in from reference TRBV11-3 and TRBJ2-3): EAGVVQSPRYKIIEKKQPVAFWCNPISGHNTLYWYLQNLGQGPELLIRYENEEAVDDSQLPKDRFSAERLKGVDSTLKIQPAELGDSAVYLCASSSPSGGASDTQYFGPGTRLTVL.

The chain carries TRBV6-5 and TRBJ1-2, with a weak D call TRBD1 (5 bases). From germline, CDR1 is MNHEY and CDR2 SVGAGI. The CDR3 has 15 amino acids. V gave up 6 bases and J gave up 6 bases, with 20 bases separating them. The DNA of the CDR3 is TGTGCCAGCAGGCCCCAGAAGGGGTCGGTGCATGGCTACACCTTC. Encoded protein: CASRPQKGSVHGYTF.

The rearrangement joins TRBV11-2 to TRBJ1-2; 8 bases fit TRBD1. Germline values: CDR1 SGHAT, CDR2 FQNNGV. The CDR3 is 15 residues long. Trimming cost V 4 bases and J 2 bases; bases outside gene matches: 6. CDR3 protein: CASSSGTGANYGYTF. The CDR3 bases are TGTGCCAGCAGCTCGGGGACAGGAGCCAACTATGGCTACACCTTC.

Turning to this clone: Compared with germline, one end of the junction differs, possibly owing to a read error. The chain recombines TRBV6-1 with TRBJ1-3; D is undetermined. Germline V gives CDR1 MNHNS, CDR2 SASEGT. The CDR3 runs 18 residues. The CDR3 protein is CASREVAPGLPSGNTIYF. DNA for the CDR3: TGTGCCAGCAGAGAAGTTGCTCCGGGGTTACCTTCTGGAAACACCATATATTTT.

This chain links TRBV30 with TRBJ1-6; possibly TRBD1 for D (5 bases). In germline, CDR1 is GTSNPN, CDR2 SVGIG (reference sequence). V shed 0 bases and J shed 15 bases, with 18 bases lying between them. CDR3 length: 14 amino acids. CDR3 DNA: TGTGCCTGGAGTGTCGGCAAGGCCCCAGGGAACCTCCACTTT. Protein product: CAWSVGKAPGNLHF.

V is TRBV4-1 and J is TRBJ1-3; D might be TRBD1 (6 bases). The CDR3 covers 17 residues. CDR1 and CDR2 from the germline V gene are MGHRA and YSYEKL. V lost 1 base, J lost 2 bases, and 15 bases lay in between. For the CDR3, the DNA is TGCGCCAGCAGCCAAGGGGAACGGGGGGGCACTGGAAACACCATATATTTT. It translates to CASSQGERGGTGNTIYF.

The chain joins TRBV3-1 (or the pseudogene TRBV3-2) to TRBJ2-7; 10 bases line up with TRBD2. Germline loops: CDR1 LGHDT, CDR2 YNNKEL (reference sequence). This CDR3 has 16 residues. The trim removed 2 bases at V and 4 bases at J, leaving 8 bases unmatched. Here the CDR3 DNA reads TGTGCCAGCAGCCAACCTAGCGGGAGAAGTATGTACGAGCAGTACTTC. Translating gives CASSQPSGRSMYEQYF.

The chain carries TRBV13 and TRBJ2-7, with D possibly TRBD2 on 5 matching bases. Between the trimmed V and J ends, which lost 2 bases and 3 bases, there was a span of 11 bases. The CDR3 length is 14 residues. Germline-derived CDR1 and CDR2 are PRHDT and FYEKMQ (reference sequence). This CDR3 reads CASSLSGEVYEQYF. CDR3 nucleotides: TGTGCCAGCAGCTTATCCGGGGAAGTCTACGAGCAGTACTTC.

This chain links TRBV2 with TRBJ1-5; 7 bases are a match to TRBD1. V dropped 3 bases and J dropped 9; count of bases not matched to a gene: 14. The germline gives CDR1 SNHLY, CDR2 FYNNEI. The CDR3 is 16 amino acids. CDR3 sequence reads: CASSEGRGRPARPQHF. CDR3 DNA: TGTGCCAGCAGTGAGGGTAGGGGGCGACCGGCCCGGCCCCAGCATTTT.

This clone was counted at least ten times. This chain links TRBV5-5 with TRBJ2-1; a possible D gene is TRBD2 (5 bases). With 4 bases removed from V and 6 bases from J, the gap between germline ends came to 11 bases. From germline, CDR1 is SGHKS and CDR2 YYEKEE (reference sequence). The CDR3 is 13 amino acids. The CDR3 loop reads CASSPGLFNEQFF. DNA of the CDR3: TGTGCCAGCAGCCCGGGGTTGTTCAATGAGCAGTTCTTC. Full variable domain (remainder filled in from reference TRBV5-5 and TRBJ2-1): DAGVTQSPTHLIKTRGQQVTLRCSPISGHKSVSWYQQVLGQGPQFIFQYYEKEERGRGNFPDRFSARQFPNYSSELNVNALLLGDSALYLCASSPGLFNEQFFGPGTRLTVL.

The rearrangement links TRBV30 to TRBJ1-1; D unresolved. Germline loops: CDR1 GTSNPN, CDR2 SVGIG (reference sequence). The CDR3 is made up of 14 amino acids. Trimming shortened V by 0 bases and J by 5 bases, and 13 bases separated the two germline ends. The CDR3 spells CAWSVSGAGTEAFF. Here the CDR3 DNA reads TGTGCCTGGAGTGTTTCGGGAGCTGGGACTGAAGCTTTCTTT.

The chain uses TRBV27 and TRBJ1-3; TRBD1 might be the D (5 bases). The CDR3 length is 12 residues. The germline V gene has CDR1 MNHEY and CDR2 SMNVEV (reference sequence). The V end was cut by 6 bases, the J end by 7 bases, with 10 bases between. CDR3 in amino acids: CASRGEGNTIYF. The CDR3 DNA reads as TGTGCCAGCAGAGGGGAAGGGAACACCATATATTTT.

This chain connects TRBV19 to TRBJ1-2; D gene ambiguous. CDR1 is LNHDA and CDR2 is SQIVND in the germline V gene (reference sequence). V was cut by 3 bases and J by 4 bases, with 12 bases left in between. The CDR3 contains 14 residues. The CDR3 here is CASSMLSGVYGYTF. DNA of the CDR3: TGTGCCAGTAGTATGTTGTCCGGGGTCTATGGCTACACCTTC.

The rearrangement links TRBV2 to TRBJ1-6; 8 bases align to TRBD1. Unmatched junction bases numbered 8, after V lost 6 bases and J lost 4 bases. Germline V gene data show CDR1 as SNHLY and CDR2 as FYNNEI. The length of the CDR3 is 16 residues. Here the CDR3 DNA reads TGTGCCAGCAGCGACCCACAGGGGGGTTATAATTCACCCCTCCACTTT. Translation gives CASSDPQGGYNSPLHF. Supplemented by reference TRBV2 and TRBJ1-6, the full variable domain reads EPEVTQTPSHQVTQMGQEVILRCVPISNHLYFYWYRQILGQKVEFLVSFYNNEISEKSEIFDDQFSVERPDGSNFTLKIRSTKLEDSAMYFCASSDPQGGYNSPLHFGNGTRLTVT.

This chain links TRBV5-4 with TRBJ1-1; 7 nucleotides line up with TRBD1. V was clipped by 4 bases and J by 5 bases; unmatched bases: 11. The germline V gene encodes CDR1 SGHNT and CDR2 YYREEE (reference sequence). The CDR3 consists of 15 residues. In DNA, the CDR3 is TGTGCCAGCAGCCCGGTAGGGGGCTTGGGGACTGAAGCTTTCTTT. Translated: CASSPVGGLGTEAFF. Based on the CDR3 plus reference TRBV5-4 and TRBJ1-1, the full variable domain is ETGVTQSPTHLIKTRGQQVTLRCSSQSGHNTVSWYQQALGQGPQFIFQYYREEENGRGNFPPRFSGLQFPNYSSELNVNALELDDSALYLCASSPVGGLGTEAFFGQGTRLTVV.